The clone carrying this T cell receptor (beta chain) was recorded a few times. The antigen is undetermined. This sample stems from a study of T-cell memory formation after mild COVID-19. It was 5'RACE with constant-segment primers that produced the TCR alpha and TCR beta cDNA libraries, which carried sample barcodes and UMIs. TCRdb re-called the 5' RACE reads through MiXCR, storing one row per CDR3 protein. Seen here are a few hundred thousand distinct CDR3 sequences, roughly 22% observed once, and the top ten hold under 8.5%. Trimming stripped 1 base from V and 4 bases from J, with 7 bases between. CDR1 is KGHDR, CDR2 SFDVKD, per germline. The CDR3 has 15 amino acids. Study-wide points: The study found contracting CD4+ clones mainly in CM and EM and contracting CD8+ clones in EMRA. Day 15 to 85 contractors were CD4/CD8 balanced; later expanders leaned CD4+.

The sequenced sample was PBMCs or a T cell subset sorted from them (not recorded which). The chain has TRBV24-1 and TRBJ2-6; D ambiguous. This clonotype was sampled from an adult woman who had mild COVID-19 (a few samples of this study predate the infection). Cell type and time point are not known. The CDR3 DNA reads TGTGCCACCAGTGATTTAAGCGCGGGGGCCAACGTCCTGACTTTC. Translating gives CATSDLSAGANVLTF.